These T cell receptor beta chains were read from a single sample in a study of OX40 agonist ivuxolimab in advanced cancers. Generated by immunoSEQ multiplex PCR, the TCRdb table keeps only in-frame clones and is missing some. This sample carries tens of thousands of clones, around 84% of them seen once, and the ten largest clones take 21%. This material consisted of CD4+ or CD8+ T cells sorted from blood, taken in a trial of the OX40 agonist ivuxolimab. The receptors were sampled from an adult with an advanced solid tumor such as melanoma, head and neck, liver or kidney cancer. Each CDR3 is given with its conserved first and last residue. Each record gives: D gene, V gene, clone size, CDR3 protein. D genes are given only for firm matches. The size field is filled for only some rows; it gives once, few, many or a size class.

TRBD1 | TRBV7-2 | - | CASSLYRTGGYEQYF
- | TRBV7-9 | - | CASSPDYNQPQHF
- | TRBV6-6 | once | CASSEGVNYGYTF
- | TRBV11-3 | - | CASSLDRWATNTEAFF
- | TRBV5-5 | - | CASSPSSARNDIQYF
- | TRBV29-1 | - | CSVEDDPRGAIIYTEAFF
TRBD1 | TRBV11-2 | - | CASSLGPGGWYGYTF
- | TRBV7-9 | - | CASSLNPMRLFF
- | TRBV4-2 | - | CASSLTGSGNTIYF
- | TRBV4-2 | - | CASSQDPVSNYGYTF
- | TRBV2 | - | CASSSTLIPSNEKLFF
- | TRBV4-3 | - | CASSQEPGGYEQYF
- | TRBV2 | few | CASSDRVTGNTIYF
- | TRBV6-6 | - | CASSYSRRAEETQYF
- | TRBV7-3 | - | CASTSGGDAEAFF
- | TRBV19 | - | CASSITGAANEQFF
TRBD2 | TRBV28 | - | CASSSSGGTDTQYF
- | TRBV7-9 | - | CASSSRDSTDTQYF
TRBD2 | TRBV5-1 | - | CASSLGGGVYEQYF
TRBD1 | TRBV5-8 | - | CASSPPDRGRYEQYF
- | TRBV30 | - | CAWSVRVSGANVLTF
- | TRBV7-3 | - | CASSPRAGANEQFF
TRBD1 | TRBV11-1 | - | CASSLVGQGARETQYF
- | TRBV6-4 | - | CASRVQGSTGELFF
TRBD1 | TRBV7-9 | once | CASSLLTGGRNEQFF
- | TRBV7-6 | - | CASSSGRGSAKNIQYF
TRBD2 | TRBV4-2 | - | CASSQGVGSGGAHGELFF
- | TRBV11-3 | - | CATEGDTGELFF
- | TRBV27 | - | CASSLLEGTEAFF
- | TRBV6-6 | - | CASTLLGGSNEQFF
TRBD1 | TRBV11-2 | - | CASSWAGGGTEAFF
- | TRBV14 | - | CASSQDITGPNSPLHF
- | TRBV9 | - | CASSVGGLVIEKLFF
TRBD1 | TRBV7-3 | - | CASSLKQGKEQYF
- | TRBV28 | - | CASTRGGRDYGYTF
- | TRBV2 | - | CASSDWRVQRVSYEQYF
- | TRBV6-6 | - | CACSGPPLEQFF
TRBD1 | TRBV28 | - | CASSLILGRTGDGYTF
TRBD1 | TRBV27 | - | CASSLGTGALKGETQYF
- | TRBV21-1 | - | CASRQKLQGLTLHF
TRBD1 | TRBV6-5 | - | CASSLQGGNGYTF
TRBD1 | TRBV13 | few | CASSFRDRGFDEQFF
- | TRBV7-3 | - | CASSTPGDPQETQYF
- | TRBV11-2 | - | CASSLYPPGAEAFF
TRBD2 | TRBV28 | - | CATGGNTDTQYF
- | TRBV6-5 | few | CASSYSRYRSDTQYF
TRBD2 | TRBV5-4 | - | CASTSPGTTKETQYF
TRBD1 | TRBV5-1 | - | CASSDSTGGLNTEAFF
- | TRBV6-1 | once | CASSEEKGWPQHF
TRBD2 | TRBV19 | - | CASMGGSGELFF
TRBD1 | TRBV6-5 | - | CASSYPRGGLQETQYF
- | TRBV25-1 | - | CAIATGGSGYTF
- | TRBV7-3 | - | CASSPSSTYEQYF
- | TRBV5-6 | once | CASSHTVLQETQYF
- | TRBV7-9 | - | CASTLTGSTEAFF
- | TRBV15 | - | CATSRSPRARAVDYGYTF
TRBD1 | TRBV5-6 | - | CASNTGGDTQYF
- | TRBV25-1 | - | CASSLGLTRPQYF
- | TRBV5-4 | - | CASSFKELNTEAFF
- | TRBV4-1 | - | CASSPYGGELFF